This T cell receptor beta chain came from a study of blood T cell repertoires in COVID-19. TCRdb's table, derived via immunoSEQ multiplex PCR, lists solely in-frame clones and lacks some. The repertoire holds some 48,000 clones, with 87% as singletons. This clone was found a few times. The same CDR3 can be traced to other DNA sequences in this sample. Trimming removed 6 bases from V and 2 bases from J, with 10 bases in between. The length of the CDR3 is 13 residues. Looked up from germline, CDR1 is LNHDA and CDR2 is SQIVND (reference sequence). Sequencing was carried out using peripheral blood. The genes are TRBV19 and TRBJ1-1, with TRBD1 as a possible D gene (6 bases). The clonotype was recovered from a woman at least 80 years old in a cohort sampled during active or convalescent COVID-19. The CDR3 coding sequence is TGTGCCAGTAGCGACAGGCTCAACACTGAAGCTTTCTTT. Its translation is CASSDRLNTEAFF.